The rows below give T cell receptor beta chains drawn from one sample of a study of cytomegalovirus exposure and HLA in healthy donors. The repertoire was sequenced with immunoSEQ multiplex PCR; TCRdb's copy has only in-frame clones and lacks some. The data contain about 220,000 clones, more than 65% of them singletons. Sequenced input: PBMCs. Source of these receptors: a man aged 18 to 35 in good health and CMV-seronegative. Both conserved end residues are part of each CDR3. A D gene is named only where the DNA matches it firmly. Not all rows give a size; the values are once, few, many and, for expanded clones, a class.

d_gene | j_gene | v_gene | abundance | CDR3nt | CDR3aa
. | TRBJ2-2 | TRBV11-1 | . | TGTGCCAGCAGAGTCCAGGGTCTGGGCACCGGGGAGCTGTTTTTT | CASRVQGLGTGELFF
TRBD2 | TRBJ2-7 | TRBV4-1 | . | TGCGCCAGCAGCCAAGGATGGGTAGCGGGAGGGTCGAGCTCCTACGAGCAGTACTTC | CASSQGWVAGGSSSYEQYF
TRBD1 | TRBJ1-2 | TRBV11-2 | few | TGTGCCAGCAGCTTCATGGACAGGGTCCATGGCTACACCTTC | CASSFMDRVHGYTF
. | TRBJ1-1 | TRBV18 | . | TGTGCCAGCTCACGAGGGCTCGGCAACACTGAAGCTTTCTTT | CASSRGLGNTEAFF
. | TRBJ2-1 | TRBV30 | . | TGTGCCTGGAGTGTACGACAGTTCAATGAGCAGTTCTTC | CAWSVRQFNEQFF
TRBD1 | TRBJ1-2 | TRBV18 | . | TGTGCCAGCTCAGACGGACAGGGTGACTATGGCTACACCTTC | CASSDGQGDYGYTF
TRBD1 | TRBJ1-1 | TRBV11-3 | once | TGTGCCAGCAGCCCCGGGACAGGTTCAGTCAACACTGAAGCTTTCTTT | CASSPGTGSVNTEAFF
. | TRBJ1-1 | TRBV19 | . | TGTGCCAGTAGCCCCCTGGACAGGAACACTGAAGCTTTCTTT | CASSPLDRNTEAFF
TRBD1 | TRBJ1-4 | TRBV29-1 | . | TGCAGCGTCTCGGACAGGGGCAATGAAAAACTGTTTTTT | CSVSDRGNEKLFF
. | TRBJ2-1 | TRBV2 | . | TGTGCCAGCAGGGAGTCTAAGGATGAGCAGTTCTTC | CASRESKDEQFF
. | TRBJ1-4 | TRBV18 | few | TGTGCCACCACCGGGGGGTCTGGGGAAAAACTGTTTTTT | CATTGGSGEKLFF
. | TRBJ2-1 | TRBV2 | once | TGTGCCAGTCGAGTCGCATCATCCGACAATGAGCAGTTCTTC | CASRVASSDNEQFF
. | TRBJ2-2 | TRBV7-3 | few | TGTGCCAGCAGCCCCCACCAGGGGACCACCGGGGAGCTGTTTTTT | CASSPHQGTTGELFF
. | TRBJ1-1 | TRBV5-5 | . | TGTGCCAGCACGGCTAGAGGGAACACTGAAGCTTTCTTT | CASTARGNTEAFF
TRBD2 | TRBJ2-1 | TRBV7-7 | . | TGTGCTAGCAGCCCCTCGGGACTAGCGGCCGTCTCCTACAATGAGCAGTTCTTC | CASSPSGLAAVSYNEQFF
. | TRBJ2-7 | TRBV10-3 | . | TGTGCCATCAGCCAACGCGGGACAGACGAGCAGTACTTC | CAISQRGTDEQYF
. | TRBJ2-5 | TRBV27 | . | TGTGCCAGCAGTGGATTCGGGCTAGCACAAGAGACCCAGTACTTC | CASSGFGLAQETQYF
. | TRBJ1-1 | TRBV14 | . | TGTGCCAGCAAACGGGACATAAACACTGAAGCTTTCTTT | CASKRDINTEAFF
. | TRBJ2-2 | TRBV9 | . | TGTGCCAGCAGCAAGGGACTTTTCCTGAACACCGGGGAGCTGTTTTTT | CASSKGLFLNTGELFF
. | TRBJ2-7 | TRBV2 | . | TGTGCCGTCATGACGTTGCGGGGCAACTACGAGCAGTACTTC | CAVMTLRGNYEQYF
. | TRBJ2-3 | TRBV18 | . | TGTGCCAGCTCACCACTTAGAAGCACAGATACGCAGTATTTT | CASSPLRSTDTQYF
TRBD2 | TRBJ2-7 | TRBV30 | . | TGTGCCTGGAGTGTTCTGGGACTAGCCCCCTACGAGCAGTACTTC | CAWSVLGLAPYEQYF
TRBD1 | TRBJ1-1 | TRBV2 | . | TGTGCCAGCACCTTTTTATTTGGGACAGGAAGAAACACTGAAGCTTTCTTT | CASTFLFGTGRNTEAFF
. | TRBJ1-4 | TRBV30 | . | TGTGCCTGGAGTCGAGGGAATGAAAAACTGTTTTTT | CAWSRGNEKLFF
. | TRBJ1-5 | TRBV7-2 | . | TGTGCCAGCAGCCGCGGACAGCCTATCAATCAGCCCCAGCATTTT | CASSRGQPINQPQHF
. | TRBJ2-4 | TRBV4-2 | few | TGTGCCAGCAGCCTCCAAGGGGGGGACAGGAGAGACATTCAGTACTTC | CASSLQGGDRRDIQYF
TRBD2 | TRBJ2-2 | TRBV19 | . | TGTGCCGTTAAGGGAGGGACAGGGAGGGAACTAGCGGGGGCGAAGGATGCCGGGGAGCTGTTTTTT | CAVKGGTGRELAGAKDAGELFF
TRBD1 | TRBJ2-7 | TRBV29-1 | . | TGCAGCGTTGAAACGACAGGGGGCCCGTACGAGCAGTACTTC | CSVETTGGPYEQYF
. | TRBJ1-1 | TRBV5-1 | . | TGCGCCAGCAGCTCCAATGACAGGAGGAACACTGAAGCTTTCTTT | CASSSNDRRNTEAFF
TRBD1 | TRBJ1-5 | TRBV28 | . | TGTGCCGCGAGGCCCCGACAGGGGGCGGACGGTCAGCCCCAGCATTTT | CAARPRQGADGQPQHF
TRBD1 | TRBJ1-5 | TRBV2 | . | TGTGCCAGCAGCGATGGACAGGGCAATCAGCCCCAGCATTTT | CASSDGQGNQPQHF
. | TRBJ1-2 | TRBV28 | . | TGTGCCAGCAGTTTATTGGCAGGGGTTTATGGCTACACCTTC | CASSLLAGVYGYTF
TRBD2 | TRBJ2-1 | TRBV29-1 | . | TGCAGCGCCGGGGGGTACAATGAGCAGTTCTTC | CSAGGYNEQFF
. | TRBJ1-5 | TRBV21-1 | . | TGTGCCAGCAGCAAAGGCCAAAGCCACGAGGGAGGTCTACCGAATCAGCCCCAGCATTTT | CASSKGQSHEGGLPNQPQHF
. | TRBJ2-3 | TRBV9 | . | TGTGCCAGCAGCGGGACGACAGGCTACACAGATACGCAGTATTTT | CASSGTTGYTDTQYF
. | TRBJ2-7 | TRBV5-1 | . | TGCGCCAGACGGGACTCCCTCTACGAGCAGTACTTC | CARRDSLYEQYF